The text below deals with one T cell receptor beta chain. Antigen: not known. This specimen comes from a study of T cell repertoires in cytomegalovirus infection. The V gene's germline CDR1 is SGHDN and CDR2 FVKESK. V lost 4 bases to trimming and J lost 4 bases, with 10 bases between them. This CDR3 region has 13 residues. TCRdb re-analysed the reads in MiXCR, keeping a single row per CDR3 protein. Found here are 100,000 to 150,000 distinct CDR3 sequences, 30% to 40% of them singletons; the top ten hold roughly 53%. This chain uses TRBV14 with TRBJ1-1; tentatively, D is TRBD1 (6 bases). Sequencing used CD8+ T cells from cultured PBMCs, obtained from culture after CMV antigen stimulation. The source of this sequence is a human donor in good health (CMV status not recorded). Some clones in this sample may be carry-over from other donors' samples. This CDR3 is CASSLRTATEAFF. CDR3 nucleotide sequence: TGTGCCAGCAGCCTCAGGACAGCCACTGAAGCTTTCTTT.